This TCR beta chain was sequenced during a study of early T cells in non-severe SARS-CoV-2 infection. Notes on the study in general: There was a bias toward anti-spike CD8 responses in VDJdb matching, which missed private and CD4 specificities.

This clonotype was observed a few times. Its matching antigen is unknown. One entry per CDR3 protein, called by TCRdb with MiXCR from the 5' RACE reads. The data hold tens of thousands of distinct CDR3 sequences, with roughly 6.5% observed a single time. The germline V gene encodes CDR1 KGHDR and CDR2 SFDVKD. CDR3 length equals 17 residues. Between the trimmed V and J ends, which lost 3 bases and 2 bases, there was a span of 17 bases. The V and J genes are TRBV24-1 and TRBJ2-3; D gene uncertain. The receptor was derived from an adult who was a healthcare worker with PCR-confirmed SARS-CoV-2 infection or an uninfected control (not recorded which). Sequencing was carried out using whole blood. CDR3 loop: CATSDKTARANTDTQYF. CDR3 in DNA: TGTGCCACCAGTGATAAGACCGCCCGAGCTAACACAGATACGCAGTATTTT.